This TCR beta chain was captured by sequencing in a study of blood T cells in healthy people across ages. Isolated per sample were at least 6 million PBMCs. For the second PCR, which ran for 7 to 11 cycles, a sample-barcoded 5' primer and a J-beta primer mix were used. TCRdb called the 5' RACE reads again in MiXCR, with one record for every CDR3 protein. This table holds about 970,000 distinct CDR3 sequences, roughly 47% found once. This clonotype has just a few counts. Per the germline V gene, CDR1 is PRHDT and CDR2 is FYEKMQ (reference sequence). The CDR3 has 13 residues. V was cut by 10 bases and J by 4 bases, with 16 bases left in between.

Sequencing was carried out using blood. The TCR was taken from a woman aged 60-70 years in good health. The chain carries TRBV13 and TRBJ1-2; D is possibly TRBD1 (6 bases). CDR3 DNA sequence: TGTGCCACCGGGGGCGGGGTTCGCTATGGCTACACCTTC. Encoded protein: CATGGGVRYGYTF.